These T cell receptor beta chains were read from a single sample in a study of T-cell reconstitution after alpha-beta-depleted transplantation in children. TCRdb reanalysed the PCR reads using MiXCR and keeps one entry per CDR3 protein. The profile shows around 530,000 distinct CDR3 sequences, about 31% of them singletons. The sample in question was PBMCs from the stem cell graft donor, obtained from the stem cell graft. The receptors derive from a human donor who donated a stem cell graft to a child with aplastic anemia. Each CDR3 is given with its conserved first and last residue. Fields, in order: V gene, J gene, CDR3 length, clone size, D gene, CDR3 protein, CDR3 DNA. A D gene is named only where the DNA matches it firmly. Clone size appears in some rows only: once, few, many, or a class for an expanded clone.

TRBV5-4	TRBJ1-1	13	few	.	CASSLEQHTEAFF	TGTGCCAGCAGCTTGGAACAGCACACTGAAGCTTTCTTT
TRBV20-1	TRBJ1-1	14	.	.	CSASLASMNTEAFF	TGCAGTGCTAGTCTGGCGAGCATGAACACTGAAGCTTTCTTT
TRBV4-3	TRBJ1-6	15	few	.	CASSPAPRTDSPLHF	TGCGCCAGCAGCCCAGCCCCTAGGACAGATTCACCCCTCCACTTT
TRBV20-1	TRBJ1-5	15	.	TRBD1	CSARDSRTGVQPQHF	TGCAGTGCTAGAGATTCTCGTACAGGGGTTCAGCCCCAGCATTTT
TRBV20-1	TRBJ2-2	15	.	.	CSANGQFSNTGELFF	TGCAGTGCTAACGGACAGTTTTCGAACACCGGGGAGCTGTTTTTT
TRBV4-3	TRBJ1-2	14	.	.	CASSQDLTDYGYTF	TGCGCCAGCAGCCAAGATCTTACAGACTATGGCTACACCTTC
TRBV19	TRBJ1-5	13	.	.	CASNRDSNQPQHF	TGTGCCAGTAATAGGGATAGCAATCAGCCCCAGCATTTT
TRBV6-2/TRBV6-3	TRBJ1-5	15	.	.	CATTGFSWGNQPQHF	TGTGCCACCACAGGGTTCTCCTGGGGCAATCAGCCCCAGCATTTT
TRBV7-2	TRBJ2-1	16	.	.	CASSLSSSGYNNEQFF	TGTGCCAGCAGCTTAAGTTCATCGGGATATAACAATGAGCAGTTCTTC
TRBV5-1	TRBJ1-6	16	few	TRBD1	CASSSDRGSYNSPLHF	TGCGCCAGCAGCTCGGACAGGGGCTCCTATAATTCACCCCTCCACTTT
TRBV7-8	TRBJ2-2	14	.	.	CASSLGLFSGELFF	TGTGCCAGCAGCTTAGGGCTCTTCTCCGGGGAGCTGTTTTTT
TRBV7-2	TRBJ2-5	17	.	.	CASRADVWQADEETQYF	TGTGCCAGCAGAGCCGACGTTTGGCAAGCGGATGAAGAGACCCAGTACTTC
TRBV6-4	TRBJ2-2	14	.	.	CASLPGPGAGELFF	TGTGCCAGCCTACCGGGACCCGGGGCCGGGGAGCTGTTTTTT
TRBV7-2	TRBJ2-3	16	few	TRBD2	CASSFRSGYSTDTQYF	TGTGCCAGCAGCTTTCGTAGCGGGTATAGCACAGATACGCAGTATTTT
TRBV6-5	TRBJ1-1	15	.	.	CASSTGGLLNTEAFF	TGTGCCAGCAGTACTGGGGGGTTGTTGAACACTGAAGCTTTCTTT
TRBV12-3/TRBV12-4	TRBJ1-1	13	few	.	CASRGGVRTEAFF	TGTGCCAGCAGGGGAGGAGTTCGCACTGAAGCTTTCTTT
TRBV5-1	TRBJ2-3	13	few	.	CASSLTITDTQYF	TGCGCCAGCAGCCTAACAATTACAGATACGCAGTATTTT
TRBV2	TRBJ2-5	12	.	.	CASSNWAETQYF	TGTGCCAGCAGTAATTGGGCAGAGACCCAGTACTTC
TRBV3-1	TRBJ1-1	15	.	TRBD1	CASSRAGQGDTEAFF	TGTGCCAGCAGCCGAGCGGGACAGGGGGACACTGAAGCTTTCTTT
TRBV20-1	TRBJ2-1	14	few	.	CSARPGDSYNEQFF	TGCAGTGCTAGGCCAGGGGATTCCTACAATGAGCAGTTCTTC
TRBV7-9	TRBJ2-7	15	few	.	CASSLAWTAPYEQYF	TGTGCCAGCAGCTTAGCGTGGACAGCACCCTACGAGCAGTACTTC
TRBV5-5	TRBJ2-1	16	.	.	CASSRSQATSYNEQFF	TGTGCCAGCAGCCGGAGCCAGGCTACTTCCTACAATGAGCAGTTCTTC